This is a list of T cell receptor beta chains from one sample in a study of T cells after yellow fever vaccination. TCRdb re-derived calls from the 5' RACE reads in MiXCR, one entry per CDR3 protein. Among 300,000 to 350,000 distinct CDR3 sequences listed, 3.5% to 4.5% were seen once. The sequences come from PBMCs, collected 15 days after the yellow fever booster vaccination. Receptor source: a man younger than 30 who received the YFV17D yellow fever vaccine. The CDR3 runs from the conserved cysteine through the conserved F or W. D genes are given only for firm matches. Part of the rows lack a size; the others show once, few, many or a class for expanded clones.

d_call: TRBD1; j_call: TRBJ2-7; clone_size: few; v_call: TRBV27; cdr3_nt: TGTGCCAGCAGTATCCTGACAGGGTCGCCGGGCGAGCAGTACTTC; cdr3_aa: CASSILTGSPGEQYF
d_call: TRBD2; j_call: TRBJ2-2; clone_size: many; v_call: TRBV20-1; cdr3_nt: TGCAGTGCTACTCTAGCGGGGGGGGTCGGCCGGGAGCTGTTTTTT; cdr3_aa: CSATLAGGVGRELFF
d_call: TRBD2; j_call: TRBJ2-1; clone_size: many; v_call: TRBV6-5; cdr3_nt: TGTGCCAGCACCCGGGTAGCGGGGTTCCATGAGCAGTTCTTC; cdr3_aa: CASTRVAGFHEQFF
d_call: NA; j_call: TRBJ2-5; clone_size: few; v_call: TRBV12-3/TRBV12-4; cdr3_nt: TGTGCCAGCAGTTTAGGCAGGGAGGACGAGACCCAGTACTTC; cdr3_aa: CASSLGREDETQYF
d_call: TRBD1; j_call: TRBJ2-3; clone_size: many; v_call: TRBV7-9; cdr3_nt: TGTGCCAGCAGTCTAGGGTGGCAGGGGGCAGATACGCAGTATTTT; cdr3_aa: CASSLGWQGADTQYF
d_call: TRBD1; j_call: TRBJ2-3; clone_size: many; v_call: TRBV7-2; cdr3_nt: TGTGCCAGCAGCACAGGGGAGTTCACAGATACGCAGTATTTT; cdr3_aa: CASSTGEFTDTQYF
d_call: NA; j_call: TRBJ1-2; clone_size: few; v_call: TRBV6-1; cdr3_nt: TGTGCCAGCAGTGTAATTGGCGGGGTGAACTATGGCTACACCTTC; cdr3_aa: CASSVIGGVNYGYTF
d_call: NA; j_call: TRBJ1-1; clone_size: NA; v_call: TRBV29-1; cdr3_nt: TGCAGCGTTGTTTTAACAGCGAACACTGAAGCTTTCTTT; cdr3_aa: CSVVLTANTEAFF
d_call: NA; j_call: TRBJ2-7; clone_size: NA; v_call: TRBV7-2; cdr3_nt: TGTGCCAGCAGCTTAGATCTCCGGTACGAGCAGTACTTC; cdr3_aa: CASSLDLRYEQYF
d_call: NA; j_call: TRBJ1-5; clone_size: few; v_call: TRBV7-9; cdr3_nt: TGTGCCAGCAGCTTAAGTGGACTTTACAGCAATCAGCCCCAGCATTTT; cdr3_aa: CASSLSGLYSNQPQHF
d_call: NA; j_call: TRBJ1-6; clone_size: many; v_call: TRBV2; cdr3_nt: TGTGCCAGCAGTGAAGCAGCGAATTCACCCCTCCACTTT; cdr3_aa: CASSEAANSPLHF
d_call: TRBD1; j_call: TRBJ2-7; clone_size: NA; v_call: TRBV2; cdr3_nt: TGTGCCAGCAGTGAATGGGACAGGGAGAACTTC; cdr3_aa: CASSEWDRENF
d_call: NA; j_call: TRBJ1-1; clone_size: many; v_call: TRBV6-2/TRBV6-3; cdr3_nt: TGTGCCAGCACCTGGACGTACTTGAACACTGAAGCTTTCTTT; cdr3_aa: CASTWTYLNTEAFF
d_call: NA; j_call: TRBJ1-2; clone_size: NA; v_call: TRBV10-3; cdr3_nt: TGTGCCATCAGAGCTGGAGCAGGGGACGACTATGGCTACACCTTC; cdr3_aa: CAIRAGAGDDYGYTF
d_call: NA; j_call: TRBJ1-1; clone_size: few; v_call: TRBV2; cdr3_nt: TGTGCCAGCAGTGAAGCAGAAACGACTGAAGCTTTCTTT; cdr3_aa: CASSEAETTEAFF
d_call: NA; j_call: TRBJ1-5; clone_size: many; v_call: TRBV6-1; cdr3_nt: TGTGCCAGCAGTGAAGTCGGGGACAATCAGCCCCAGCATTTT; cdr3_aa: CASSEVGDNQPQHF
d_call: NA; j_call: TRBJ1-2; clone_size: NA; v_call: TRBV29-1; cdr3_nt: TGCAGCGTCCCCCGCCGCTTGGGGTACGATGGCTACACCTTC; cdr3_aa: CSVPRRLGYDGYTF
d_call: TRBD2; j_call: TRBJ2-3; clone_size: many; v_call: TRBV5-1; cdr3_nt: TGCGCCAGCAGCCAGACTAGCGGGGAAGATACGCAGTATTTT; cdr3_aa: CASSQTSGEDTQYF
d_call: NA; j_call: TRBJ1-1; clone_size: few; v_call: TRBV4-1; cdr3_nt: TGCGCCAGCAGCCAAGTTGGCCGGCAGGGCCGTACTGAAGCTTTCTTT; cdr3_aa: CASSQVGRQGRTEAFF
d_call: TRBD1; j_call: TRBJ2-1; clone_size: few; v_call: TRBV6-2/TRBV6-3; cdr3_nt: TGTGCCAGCAGTCCAACGAGGGGGCTTTACAATGAGCAGTTCTTC; cdr3_aa: CASSPTRGLYNEQFF
d_call: NA; j_call: TRBJ1-3; clone_size: few; v_call: TRBV7-2; cdr3_nt: TGTGCCAGCAGCCATGGACAGCTCTCTGGAAACACCATATATTTT; cdr3_aa: CASSHGQLSGNTIYF
d_call: TRBD2; j_call: TRBJ2-2; clone_size: NA; v_call: TRBV7-7; cdr3_nt: TGTGCCAGCAGCTTAAGACTAGCGGGGGACACCGGGGAGCTGTTTTTT; cdr3_aa: CASSLRLAGDTGELFF
d_call: NA; j_call: TRBJ1-3; clone_size: NA; v_call: TRBV4-2; cdr3_nt: TGTGCCAGCAGCCCGGGGGGGCCTGGAAACACCATATATTTT; cdr3_aa: CASSPGGPGNTIYF
d_call: NA; j_call: TRBJ1-6; clone_size: NA; v_call: TRBV6-5; cdr3_nt: TGTGCCAGCCTACCGAGCCCAGGGTCGGGCTCACCCCTCCACTTT; cdr3_aa: CASLPSPGSGSPLHF
d_call: TRBD1; j_call: TRBJ2-2; clone_size: few; v_call: TRBV9; cdr3_nt: TGTGCCAGCAGCGTGGGGGCTACAGGGGCGTCCGGCACCGGGGAGCTGTTTTTT; cdr3_aa: CASSVGATGASGTGELFF
d_call: TRBD1; j_call: TRBJ1-3; clone_size: NA; v_call: TRBV5-1; cdr3_nt: TGCGCCAGCAGCTTGGATCCATCGGGACAGGTCACCCCGAGCTCTGGAAACACCATATATTTT; cdr3_aa: CASSLDPSGQVTPSSGNTIYF
d_call: TRBD2; j_call: TRBJ2-1; clone_size: many; v_call: TRBV7-7; cdr3_nt: TGTGCCAGCAGTGAAGCGGGGAGTTCCTACAATGAGCAGTTCTTC; cdr3_aa: CASSEAGSSYNEQFF
d_call: TRBD1; j_call: TRBJ1-2; clone_size: many; v_call: TRBV27; cdr3_nt: TGTGCCAGCAGTTTCGGGACAGGGCGTGGCTACACCTTC; cdr3_aa: CASSFGTGRGYTF
d_call: TRBD2; j_call: TRBJ2-5; clone_size: many; v_call: TRBV7-3; cdr3_nt: TGTGCCAGCAGCAAAGGGACTAGCGGGGAGCAAGAGACCCAGTACTTC; cdr3_aa: CASSKGTSGEQETQYF
d_call: NA; j_call: TRBJ2-2; clone_size: few; v_call: TRBV18; cdr3_nt: TGTGCCAGCTCACCTTATACAGAGGGCACCGGGGAGCTGTTTTTT; cdr3_aa: CASSPYTEGTGELFF
d_call: TRBD2; j_call: TRBJ2-1; clone_size: many; v_call: TRBV7-9; cdr3_nt: TGTGCCAGCAGCTTAGGACTAGCGGGGGGCTACAATGAGCAGTTCTTC; cdr3_aa: CASSLGLAGGYNEQFF
d_call: NA; j_call: TRBJ1-1; clone_size: NA; v_call: TRBV3-1; cdr3_nt: TGTGCCAGCAGCCGATTGGTGGGAGGTGAAGCTTTCTTT; cdr3_aa: CASSRLVGGEAFF
d_call: NA; j_call: TRBJ1-1; clone_size: NA; v_call: TRBV5-1; cdr3_nt: TGCGCCAGCAGCAGTGAACAGGGTACAGCTTTCTTT; cdr3_aa: CASSSEQGTAFF
d_call: TRBD1; j_call: TRBJ1-1; clone_size: many; v_call: TRBV6-5; cdr3_nt: TGTGCCAGCAGTGCCTCCGGGACAGGGAACACTGAAGCTTTCTTT; cdr3_aa: CASSASGTGNTEAFF
d_call: NA; j_call: TRBJ2-7; clone_size: few; v_call: TRBV24-1; cdr3_nt: TGTGCCACCAGTGCCAACGGACGGCCGCCGGGGGAGCAGTACTTC; cdr3_aa: CATSANGRPPGEQYF
d_call: NA; j_call: TRBJ1-3; clone_size: many; v_call: TRBV12-3/TRBV12-4; cdr3_nt: TGTGCCAGCGTCGCCGCTGGAAACACCATATATTTT; cdr3_aa: CASVAAGNTIYF
d_call: NA; j_call: TRBJ2-5; clone_size: NA; v_call: TRBV27; cdr3_nt: TGTGCCAGCGGATTAATCCCCTCGTACCAAGAGACCCAGTACTTC; cdr3_aa: CASGLIPSYQETQYF
d_call: TRBD1; j_call: TRBJ1-5; clone_size: NA; v_call: TRBV27; cdr3_nt: TGTGCCAGCAGTCCCGGGACAGGGGCTCAGCCCCAGCATTTT; cdr3_aa: CASSPGTGAQPQHF
d_call: NA; j_call: TRBJ1-6; clone_size: many; v_call: TRBV20-1; cdr3_nt: TGCAGTGCTTTCCCGTCGTTGGCGACGGGTAGCTCCTATAATTCACCCCTCCACTTT; cdr3_aa: CSAFPSLATGSSYNSPLHF
d_call: NA; j_call: TRBJ2-2; clone_size: many; v_call: TRBV6-5; cdr3_nt: TGTGCCAGCAGTCCGTCGCAAACCGGGGAGCTGTTTTTT; cdr3_aa: CASSPSQTGELFF
d_call: NA; j_call: TRBJ1-4; clone_size: NA; v_call: TRBV7-2; cdr3_nt: TGTGCCAGCAGCCAAAACAGGGTTTATAATGAAAAACTGTTTTTT; cdr3_aa: CASSQNRVYNEKLFF
d_call: NA; j_call: TRBJ2-3; clone_size: NA; v_call: TRBV5-1; cdr3_nt: TGCGCCAGCGCTTTAGCGGAAAGCACAGATACGCAGTATTTT; cdr3_aa: CASALAESTDTQYF
d_call: NA; j_call: TRBJ1-2; clone_size: many; v_call: TRBV12-3/TRBV12-4; cdr3_nt: TGTGCCAGCACATTGAGGACTAACTATGGCTACACCTTC; cdr3_aa: CASTLRTNYGYTF
d_call: TRBD1; j_call: TRBJ2-5; clone_size: many; v_call: TRBV27; cdr3_nt: TGTGCCAGCAAGCCGGGACAGCAAGAGACCCAGTACTTC; cdr3_aa: CASKPGQQETQYF
d_call: NA; j_call: TRBJ2-3; clone_size: many; v_call: TRBV10-3; cdr3_nt: TGTGCCATCACCGTGGGAGCCACAGATACGCAGTATTTT; cdr3_aa: CAITVGATDTQYF
d_call: NA; j_call: TRBJ1-6; clone_size: many; v_call: TRBV13; cdr3_nt: TGTGCCAGCAGCTCCGACCCGGCAGGGAGACCCCTCCACTTT; cdr3_aa: CASSSDPAGRPLHF